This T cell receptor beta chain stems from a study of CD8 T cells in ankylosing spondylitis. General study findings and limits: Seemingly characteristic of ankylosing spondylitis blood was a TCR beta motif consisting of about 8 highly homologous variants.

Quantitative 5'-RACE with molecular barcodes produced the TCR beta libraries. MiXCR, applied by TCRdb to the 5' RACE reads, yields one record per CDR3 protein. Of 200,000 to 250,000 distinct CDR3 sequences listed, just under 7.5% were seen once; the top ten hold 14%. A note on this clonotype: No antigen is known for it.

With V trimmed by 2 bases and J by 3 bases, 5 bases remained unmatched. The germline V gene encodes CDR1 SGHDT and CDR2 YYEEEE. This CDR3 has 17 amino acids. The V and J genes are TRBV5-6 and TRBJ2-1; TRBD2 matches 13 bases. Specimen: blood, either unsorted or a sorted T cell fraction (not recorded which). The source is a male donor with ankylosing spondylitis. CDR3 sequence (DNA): TGTGCCAGCAGCTTTGGACTAGCGGGAGCCCACTACAATGAGCAGTTCTTC. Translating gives CASSFGLAGAHYNEQFF.